This TCR beta chain emerged from a study of response to subunit inactivated influenza vaccine. Study results and limitations: Authors suggested seasonal influenza vaccinations each recruit few new T cells.

The CDR3 has 16 residues. The germline V gene has CDR1 SGHVS and CDR2 FQNEAQ. V lost 6 bases, J lost 4 bases, and 11 bases stayed unmatched. This clonotype occurred a few times. Its antigen is still unknown. TCRdb independently ran MiXCR on the RT-PCR reads; one entry per CDR3 protein. Of 150,000 to 200,000 distinct CDR3 sequences listed, less than 15% are singletons. These data were also filed under a second study, of T cells expressing NK-cell markers. That work states: 5'RACE template switching with UMIs produced the TCR beta cDNA. Eight donors were sequenced, of whom seven were HCMV-seropositive, while the remaining one was HCMV-seronegative. About 1.0-8% of CD8+ T cells in several donors belonged to dominant NKG2C+ clonotypes. Among several donors, these clonotypes also ranked first in the CD3+CD56-NKG2C+ fraction.

The chain employs TRBV7-8 and TRBJ2-2, with 7 bases lining up with TRBD2. The source is a man aged 50 or older who received an inactivated influenza vaccine. This specimen was CD8+ T cells sorted from PBMCs, taken 11 to 12 days after vaccination. In DNA, the CDR3 is TGTGCCAGCAGGGGCCCTAGCGGAGCCCGCACCGGGGAGCTGTTTTTT. Protein product: CASRGPSGARTGELFF.